The 14 T cell receptor beta chains given below trace back to one sample, sequenced in a study of blood T cells in healthy people across ages. For the second PCR, which ran for about 7 to 11 cycles, a sample-barcoded 5' primer and a J-beta primer mix were used. TCRdb processed the 5' RACE reads anew with MiXCR; each CDR3 protein has one entry. The sample carries 1.5 million to 1.9 million distinct CDR3 sequences, 42% recorded once. What was sequenced was blood. The source is a woman aged 18-29 years in good health.

This clonotype was detected many times. The V gene is TRBV29-1, the J gene TRBJ1-4; 7 bases agree with TRBD1. The V gene's germline CDR1 is SQVTM and CDR2 ANQGSEA. The CDR3 is 14 amino acids. Trimming removed 6 bases from V and 6 bases from J; junction bases left unmatched: 10. In DNA, the CDR3 is TGCAGCGTGCAACCCGGGGACAGCCATGAAAAACTGTTTTTT. It yields the protein CSVQPGDSHEKLFF.

This chain joins TRBV27 and TRBJ1-2, with 7 positions matching TRBD1. V shed 4 bases and J 8 bases; nucleotides not matched to a gene: 10. This CDR3 comprises 14 residues. The germline V gene encodes CDR1 MNHEY and CDR2 SMNVEV (reference sequence). The CDR3 nucleotides read TGTGCCAGCAGTTGGACCCACAGGGGCTACGGCTACACCTTC. This sequence encodes CASSWTHRGYGYTF.

V usage is TRBV20-1 and J usage is TRBJ2-1; 11 bases are a match to TRBD2. The CDR3 runs to 16 residues. Looked up from germline, CDR1 is DFQATT and CDR2 is SNEGSKA (reference sequence). Losses at the gene ends were 0 bases for V and 7 bases for J; bases not matched to a gene: 8. The CDR3 loop is CSARDPLAGERNEQFF. The CDR3 bases are TGCAGTGCTAGAGATCCACTAGCGGGAGAGCGAAATGAGCAGTTCTTC.

This clonotype turned up a few times. V usage is TRBV3-1 and J usage is TRBJ2-4; D not certain. The ends were cut back, 2 bases at V and 0 bases at J, with 5 bases in the middle. This CDR3 is 14 amino acids long. The V gene's germline CDR1 is LGHDT and CDR2 YNNKEL (reference sequence). For the CDR3, the DNA is TGTGCCAGCAGCCAACAACTAGCCAAAAACATTCAGTACTTC. Protein: CASSQQLAKNIQYF.

This clonotype came up a few times. The chain links TRBV12-3 or TRBV12-4 to TRBJ1-1; the match to TRBD1 covers 8 bases. V gave up 6 bases and J gave up 1 base; unmatched junction bases: 7. The CDR3 is 15 amino acids. The CDR3 spells CASRRQGIRNTEAFF. CDR3 nucleotide sequence: TGTGCCAGCAGAAGACAGGGGATTCGGAACACTGAAGCTTTCTTT.

The genes are TRBV20-1 and TRBJ2-3; weak D call: TRBD1 (7 bases). Trimming removed 8 bases from V and 2 bases from J, with 14 bases in between. There are 13 residues in the CDR3. In germline, CDR1 is DFQATT, CDR2 SNEGSKA (reference sequence). The DNA of the CDR3 is TGCAGTCAGAGGGGGCGGGACACAGATACGCAGTATTTT. Its translation: CSQRGRDTDTQYF.

This rearrangement joins TRBV28 to TRBJ2-2; no reliable D call. The germline V and J ends were trimmed by 3 bases and 6 bases, with 11 bases remaining between them. The CDR3 has 14 amino acids. Germline-derived CDR1 and CDR2 are MDHEN and SYDVKM. CDR3 DNA sequence: TGTGCCAGCAGTTTTACCAGTGTCTCCGGGGAGCTGTTTTTT. Amino acid sequence: CASSFTSVSGELFF.

The chain is built from TRBV28 and TRBJ1-1; D not resolved. The CDR3 has 15 amino acids. Germline values: CDR1 MDHEN, CDR2 SYDVKM. Deletions cut 5 bases from V and 0 bases from J, with 13 bases between. The CDR3 region has the DNA TGTGCCAGCAGTCCCTATTTGGAGATGAACACTGAAGCTTTCTTT. This sequence encodes CASSPYLEMNTEAFF.

DNA of the CDR3: TGTGCCAGCAGCTACCTAGAGGGGAAGGATGAGCAGTTCTTC. It is translated as CASSYLEGKDEQFF. The chain recombines TRBV7-9 with TRBJ2-1; D is perhaps TRBD1 or TRBD2 (5 bases each). Germline V gene data show CDR1 as SEHNR and CDR2 as FQNEAQ (reference sequence). The V gene lost 4 bases and the J gene lost 8 bases, with 15 bases spanning the gap. The CDR3 consists of 14 residues.

Ten or more counts support this clonotype. V is TRBV7-2 and J is TRBJ2-5, with D unresolved. This CDR3 has 15 residues. CDR1 is SGHTA and CDR2 is FQGNSA in the germline V gene. Trimming took 5 bases from V and 2 from J, leaving 15 bases between them. The CDR3 DNA follows: TGTGCCAGCAGCCTAGGTCCGCGGAGACAAGAGACCCAGTACTTC. Residues: CASSLGPRRQETQYF.

This clonotype was detected a few times. V usage is TRBV6-6 and J usage is TRBJ2-7; tentative D call: TRBD1 (6 bases). The DNA end favors TRBJ2-4, so the J call may be wrong. Germline V lookup: CDR1 MNHNY, CDR2 SVGAGI (reference sequence). The CDR3 has 13 residues. This chain's CDR3 is CASQPLGANIQYF. The CDR3 nucleotides are TGTGCCAGCCAGCCCCTGGGGGCCAACATTCAGTACTTC.

The chain joins TRBV12-3 or TRBV12-4 to TRBJ2-1, with D possibly matching TRBD1 (6 bases). CDR3 length: 14 amino acids. V was cut by 6 bases and J by 2 bases, with 11 bases left in between. Here the CDR3 DNA reads TGTGCCAGCAGGATGGACAGTACCTACAATGAGCAGTTCTTC. Its translation is CASRMDSTYNEQFF.

This clonotype was recorded once. The chain carries TRBV3-1 and TRBJ2-7; D is possibly TRBD1 (6 bases). The V gene lost 3 bases and the J gene lost 2 bases, with 11 bases spanning the gap. CDR3 size: 14 residues. Germline V gene sequence: CDR1 LGHDT, CDR2 YNNKEL (reference sequence). The CDR3 loop is CASSQGTYAYEQYF. In DNA, the CDR3 is TGTGCCAGCAGCCAGGGGACATACGCCTACGAGCAGTACTTC.

The rearrangement joins TRBV7-6 to TRBJ2-3, with unresolved D. Germline loops: CDR1 SGHVS, CDR2 FNYEAQ. V was shortened by 5 bases and J by 6 bases, with 12 bases between the two germline ends. The CDR3 consists of 13 residues. CDR3 protein: CASSNELVDTQYF. CDR3 DNA: TGTGCCAGCAGCAACGAACTGGTGGATACGCAGTATTTT.